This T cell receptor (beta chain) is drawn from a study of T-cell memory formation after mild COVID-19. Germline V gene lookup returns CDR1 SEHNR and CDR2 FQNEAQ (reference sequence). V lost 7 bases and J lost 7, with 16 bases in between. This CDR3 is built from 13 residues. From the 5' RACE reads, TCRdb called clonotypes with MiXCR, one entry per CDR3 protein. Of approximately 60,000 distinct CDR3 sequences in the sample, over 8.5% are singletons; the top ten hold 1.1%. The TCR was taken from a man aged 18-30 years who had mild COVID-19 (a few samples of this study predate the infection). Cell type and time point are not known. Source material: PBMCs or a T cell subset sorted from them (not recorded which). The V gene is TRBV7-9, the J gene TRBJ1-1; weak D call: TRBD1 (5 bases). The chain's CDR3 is CASNRGGDREAFF. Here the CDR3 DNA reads TGTGCCAGCAACCGTGGGGGAGATCGTGAAGCTTTCTTT. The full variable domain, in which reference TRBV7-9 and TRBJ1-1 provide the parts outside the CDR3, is DTGVSQNPRHKITKRGQNVTFRCDPISEHNRLYWYRQTLGQGPEFLTYFQNEAQLEKSRLLSDRFSAERPKGSFSTLEIQRTEQGDSAMYLCASNRGGDREAFFGQGTRLTVV.